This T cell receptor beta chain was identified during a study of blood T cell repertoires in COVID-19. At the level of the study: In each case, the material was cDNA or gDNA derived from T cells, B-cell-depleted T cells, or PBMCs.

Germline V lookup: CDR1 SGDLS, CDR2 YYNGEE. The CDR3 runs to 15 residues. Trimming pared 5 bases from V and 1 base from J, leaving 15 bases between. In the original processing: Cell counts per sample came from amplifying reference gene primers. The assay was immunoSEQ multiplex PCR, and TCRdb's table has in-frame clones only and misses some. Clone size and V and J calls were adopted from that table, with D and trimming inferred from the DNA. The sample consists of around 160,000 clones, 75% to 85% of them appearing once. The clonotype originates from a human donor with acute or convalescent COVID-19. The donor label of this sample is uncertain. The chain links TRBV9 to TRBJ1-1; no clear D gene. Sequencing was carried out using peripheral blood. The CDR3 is CASSPFEGTNTEAFF. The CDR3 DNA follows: TGTGCCAGCAGTCCTTTTGAGGGTACGAACACTGAAGCTTTCTTT.